These 10 T cell receptor beta chains were all obtained from the same sample, sequenced in a study of T cells after yellow fever vaccination (dated by TCRdb to 2018 to 2020). Preparation of the library involved 5' RACE. Sequencer: Illumina HiSeq 2500. TCRdb reprocessed the public reads (quality trimming at Q25 with fastp, clone calling with MiXCR) and kept in-frame beta chains. Entries that share a CDR3 protein sequence are merged under the most common genes and DNA. A total of about 120,000 distinct CDR3 sequences appear in this sample, roughly 8.4% of them only once. The ten largest clones represent around 25% of the sample. The sample's treatment or condition label, decoded: live attenuated yellow fever vaccine strain. Sample: CD8+ T cells sorted from PBMCs, taken 45 days after the yellow fever booster vaccination. Source of these receptors: a man aged 25-45 years who received the YFV17D yellow fever vaccine.

This clonotype showed up many times. The CDR3 DNA follows: TGTGCCAGCAGTGAAAGGGGGCTCTACGAGCAGTACTTC. Translation: CASSERGLYEQYF. The chain employs TRBV6-1 and TRBJ2-7; 7 bases match TRBD1. CDR3 size: 13 residues. Germline V gene sequence: CDR1 MNHNS, CDR2 SASEGT. V shed 2 bases, J shed 3 bases, and the junction held 1 base outside the gene matches.

This clonotype was detected many times. J is TRBJ2-1 and V is TRBV20-1; D uncertain. The length of the CDR3 is 14 residues. V lost 5 bases, J lost 2 bases, and 13 bases lay in between. In germline, CDR1 is DFQATT, CDR2 SNEGSKA (reference sequence). In nucleotides, the CDR3 is TGCAGTGCTCCCGGGCCCACGGCCTACAATGAGCAGTTCTTC. Translated, it gives CSAPGPTAYNEQFF.

This clonotype was observed a handful of times. CDR3: CASSESGTTLDNEQFF. The CDR3 bases are TGTGCCAGCAGCGAATCCGGGACGACCTTAGACAATGAGCAGTTCTTC. The chain has TRBV2 and TRBJ2-1; D is tentatively TRBD1 or TRBD2 (5 bases each). Trimming took off 6 bases at V and 5 bases at J, with 20 bases between the two ends. Germline lookup yields CDR1 SNHLY and CDR2 FYNNEI. The CDR3 loop spans 16 amino acids. Based on the CDR3 plus reference TRBV2 and TRBJ2-1, the full variable domain is EPEVTQTPSHQVTQMGQEVILRCVPISNHLYFYWYRQILGQKVEFLVSFYNNEISEKSEIFDDQFSVERPDGSNFTLKIRSTKLEDSAMYFCASSESGTTLDNEQFFGPGTRLTVL.

This clonotype was seen ten or more times. J is TRBJ2-7 and V is TRBV5-1, with 9 bases that match TRBD1. Germline V gene sequence: CDR1 SGHRS, CDR2 YFSETQ. CDR3 length: 15 residues. The trim removed 7 bases at V and 3 bases at J, leaving 11 bases unmatched. The CDR3 reads CASWGTGMGVYEQYF. The CDR3 region has the DNA TGCGCCAGCTGGGGGACAGGGATGGGAGTCTACGAGCAGTACTTC.

This clonotype was counted at least ten times. V gene TRBV6-1 combines with J gene TRBJ2-5, with D perhaps matching TRBD1 (5 bases). CDR3 length: 13 amino acids. Trimming removed 6 bases from V and 3 bases from J, with 11 bases in between. The germline gives CDR1 MNHNS, CDR2 SASEGT. The CDR3 sequence is CASSTGFKETQYF. The CDR3 nucleotides read TGTGCCAGCAGCACAGGTTTTAAAGAGACCCAGTACTTC.

This clonotype appeared many times. The chain joins TRBV29-1 to TRBJ2-1; D gene ambiguous. Trimming cost V 4 bases and J 6 bases, with 1 base left between them. This CDR3 has 9 residues. The germline CDR1 and CDR2 sequences are SQVTM and ANQGSEA. The CDR3 sequence: CSVANEQFF. The CDR3 nucleotides are TGCAGCGTTGCCAATGAGCAGTTCTTC.

This clonotype was seen more than once but under ten times. The chain joins TRBV12-3 or TRBV12-4 to TRBJ1-4; tentatively, D is TRBD1 (6 bases). Trimming took 1 base from V and 3 from J, leaving 12 bases between them. The CDR3 is 16 amino acids. The CDR3 protein is CASSLEGGAANEKLFF. CDR3 DNA: TGTGCCAGCAGTTTAGAAGGGGGGGCGGCTAATGAAAAACTGTTTTTT.

This rearrangement joins TRBV19 to TRBJ2-1, with D tentatively TRBD1 (6 bases). The CDR3 consists of 13 residues. The V end was cut by 3 bases, the J end by 7 bases, with 10 bases between. Germline V gene lookup returns CDR1 LNHDA and CDR2 SQIVND (reference sequence). CDR3 nucleotides: TGTGCCAGTAGTATCCCAGGGGTAAATGAGCAGTTCTTC. This gives the protein CASSIPGVNEQFF.

This clonotype came up a few times. This chain joins TRBV30 and TRBJ2-2; 7 bases are a match to TRBD1. The CDR3 has 13 residues. Looked up from germline, CDR1 is GTSNPN and CDR2 is SVGIG (reference sequence). J gave up 6 bases and V 2 bases, and 3 bases lay outside the gene matches. The CDR3 bases are TGTGCCTGGAGTTCAACAGGGGCCGGGGAGCTGTTTTTT. Translation gives CAWSSTGAGELFF.

This clonotype has ten or more counts. The chain links TRBV7-9 to TRBJ1-1; no clear D. The V and J ends lost 3 bases and 1 base respectively, with 6 bases between them. Germline V lookup: CDR1 SEHNR, CDR2 FQNEAQ (reference sequence). The CDR3 contains 13 residues. CDR3 coding DNA: TGTGCCAGCAGCTTCCCCGCGAACACTGAAGCTTTCTTT. Amino acids: CASSFPANTEAFF.